These 23 T cell receptor beta chains share one sample of origin, sequenced in a study of T cells in Graves' hyperthyroidism and ophthalmopathy. TCR beta CDR3 sequences were amplified from RNA transcripts. The TCR CDR3 first-round RT-PCR relied on the HTBI primer set. MiXCR was run by TCRdb on the multiplex PCR reads, yielding one entry per CDR3 protein. The data show under 400,000 distinct CDR3 sequences, 18% seen once. The sample taken for sequencing was blood. The receptors were gathered from a woman in her forties with Graves' ophthalmopathy.

This clonotype was observed at least ten times. The gene calls are TRBV20-1 and TRBJ2-7, with D hard to call. V was trimmed by 0 bases and J by 0 bases, leaving 9 bases between them. The CDR3 runs 14 residues. Germline assignment: CDR1 DFQATT and CDR2 SNEGSKA (reference sequence). CDR3 DNA sequence: TGCAGTGCTAGAGAACGGGTCCTCTCCTACGAGCAGTACTTC. Amino acid sequence: CSARERVLSYEQYF.

In its sample, this clonotype was seen many times. CDR3 sequence: CASTKQGVLAGELFF. The CDR3 bases are TGTGCCAGCACCAAGCAAGGGGTATTAGCCGGGGAGCTGTTTTTT. The chain couples TRBV6-1 to TRBJ2-2, with a weak D call TRBD1 (5 bases). V was trimmed by 7 bases and J by 6 bases, leaving 18 bases between them. This CDR3 comprises 15 residues. In germline, CDR1 is MNHNS, CDR2 SASEGT.

CDR3 amino acids: CASSLASGGIGEQYF. The DNA for the CDR3 is TGTGCCAGCAGCTTAGCTAGCGGGGGCATAGGCGAGCAGTACTTC. This rearrangement joins TRBV7-2 to TRBJ2-7; 9 nucleotides align to TRBD2. CDR3 length: 15 residues. V trimming: 0 bases; J trimming: 6 bases; junction bases outside the gene matches: 6. The V gene's germline CDR1 is SGHTA and CDR2 FQGNSA.

This clonotype was seen repeatedly, ten times or more. The chain is built from TRBV2 and TRBJ1-5; D is unclear. This CDR3 has 13 amino acids. The germline V and J ends were trimmed by 3 bases and 6 bases, with 9 bases remaining between them. Germline-derived CDR1 and CDR2 are SNHLY and FYNNEI. The CDR3 region has the DNA TGTGCCAGCAGTGACAGTGTCGGTCAGCCCCAGCATTTT. Protein sequence: CASSDSVGQPQHF.

This clonotype occurred many times. The rearrangement uses TRBV4-1 and TRBJ1-2, with 7 nucleotides matching TRBD1. Germline loops: CDR1 MGHRA, CDR2 YSYEKL. The V segment lost 6 bases and the J segment 3 bases; nucleotides outside the gene matches: 1. The CDR3 runs to 12 residues. CDR3 DNA sequence: TGCGCCAGCAGTACAGGGGACTATGGCTACACCTTC. It encodes CASSTGDYGYTF.

This clonotype was observed at least ten times. V is TRBV7-9 and J is TRBJ2-7; TRBD2 aligns across 10 bases. V was clipped by 0 bases and J by 3 bases; unmatched bases: 2. The CDR3 sequence is 15 residues long. Germline V gene sequence: CDR1 SEHNR, CDR2 FQNEAQ (reference sequence). The DNA of the CDR3 is TGTGCCAGCAGCTTAGCTAGCGGGAGGATCTACGAGCAGTACTTC. Translating it yields CASSLASGRIYEQYF.

The chain joins TRBV18 to TRBJ1-5, with 10 bases fitting TRBD1. The CDR3 has 15 amino acids. V lost 3 bases to trimming and J lost 4 bases; unmatched junction nucleotides: 3. The germline V gene encodes CDR1 KGHSH and CDR2 LQKENI. The CDR3 here is CASSPGQGKNQPQHF. Here the CDR3 DNA reads TGTGCCAGCTCACCGGGACAGGGGAAGAATCAGCCCCAGCATTTT.

The chain couples TRBV11-1 to TRBJ1-1; D ambiguous. The CDR3 covers 16 residues. Trimming pared 5 bases from V and 4 bases from J, leaving 20 bases between. CDR1 and CDR2 from the germline V gene are SGHAT and FQDESV (reference sequence). The CDR3 coding sequence is TGTGCCAGCAGCGGAGGAAGACGATTCTGGGGCACTGAAGCTTTCTTT. Protein: CASSGGRRFWGTEAFF.

The chain links TRBV28 to TRBJ1-1; D possibly corresponds to TRBD1 (5 bases). V was cut by 2 bases and J by 4 bases, with 11 bases left in between. CDR1 is MDHEN and CDR2 is SYDVKM in the germline V gene. This CDR3 is 14 amino acids long. DNA of the CDR3: TGTGCCAGCAGTTTAGGGGGAACAGGCACTGAAGCTTTCTTT. Translating gives CASSLGGTGTEAFF.

This clonotype was found many times. V is TRBV9 and J is TRBJ1-1, with unresolved D. The CDR3 spans 15 residues. V lost 0 bases, J lost 1 base, and 10 bases lay in between. Germline V gives CDR1 SGDLS, CDR2 YYNGEE. CDR3 loop: CASSVATQANTEAFF. DNA of the CDR3: TGTGCCAGCAGCGTAGCTACCCAGGCGAACACTGAAGCTTTCTTT.

This clonotype appeared many times. This chain connects TRBV19 to TRBJ2-7, with D perhaps given as TRBD1 or TRBD2 (5 bases each). V shed 5 bases and J shed 3 bases, with 11 bases lying between them. CDR3 length equals 13 residues. The germline V gene encodes CDR1 LNHDA and CDR2 SQIVND (reference sequence). CDR3 loop: CASSWERGYEQYF. CDR3 in DNA: TGTGCCAGTAGTTGGGAGAGGGGCTACGAGCAGTACTTC.

Many counts were recorded for this clonotype. The J gene is TRBJ2-7, the V gene TRBV6-1; 8 nucleotides agree with TRBD2. The CDR3 spans 15 residues. The ends lost 3 bases at V and 5 bases at J; junction bases unmatched: 9. CDR1 and CDR2 from the germline V gene are MNHNS and SASEGT. This CDR3 is CASSEVAGRAHEQYF. The CDR3 DNA follows: TGTGCCAGCAGTGAGGTAGCGGGACGTGCCCACGAGCAGTACTTC.

The chain combines TRBV5-1 with TRBJ1-3; D gene uncertain. The V gene's germline CDR1 is SGHRS and CDR2 YFSETQ. The CDR3 spans 17 residues. V was pared by 2 bases and J by 0 bases, with 15 bases between. CDR3 nucleotide sequence: TGCGCCAGCAGCTTCCTTGGGCAAGGCGCCTCTGGAAACACCATATATTTT. Protein product: CASSFLGQGASGNTIYF.

The genes are TRBV6-1 and TRBJ2-2; D not certain. V lost 7 bases and J 4 bases, leaving 13 bases between the germline ends. CDR3 length equals 14 residues. The germline CDR1 and CDR2 sequences are MNHNS and SASEGT. The CDR3 DNA reads TGTGCCAGCACTGGCCGAGTGGGCACCGGGGAGCTGTTTTTT. Translating gives CASTGRVGTGELFF.

Ten or more counts support this clonotype. The V gene is TRBV10-3, the J gene TRBJ2-7; a possible D gene is TRBD1 (5 bases). This CDR3 contains 13 residues. With 10 bases removed from V and 1 base from J, the gap between germline ends came to 14 bases. Looked up from germline, CDR1 is ENHRY and CDR2 is SYGVKD. CDR3 amino acids: CATAPDSSYEQYF. In DNA, the CDR3 is TGTGCCACCGCCCCTGACAGTTCCTACGAGCAGTACTTC.

This clonotype was observed at least ten times. The genes are TRBV7-8 and TRBJ1-2; D possibly corresponds to TRBD1 (5 bases). This CDR3 comprises 15 residues. The germline V gene has CDR1 SGHVS and CDR2 FQNEAQ. V was trimmed by 2 bases and J by 4 bases, leaving 14 bases between them. CDR3 amino acids: CASSLSPRQSYGYTF. The CDR3 region has the DNA TGTGCCAGCAGCTTATCCCCCCGACAGTCCTATGGCTACACCTTC.

A remark on this clonotype: This may be a read error, as it is one base from a much larger clone. The chain employs TRBV4-1 and TRBJ1-2; maybe TRBD1 (6 bases). Germline values: CDR1 MGHRA, CDR2 YSYEKL. CDR3 length equals 15 residues. Here the CDR3 DNA reads TGCGGCAGCAGCCAAGATACGGGGGCGAGAGGTGGCTACACCTTC. Its protein is CGSSQDTGARGGYTF.

This clonotype was seen many times. V and J are TRBV20-1 and TRBJ1-2; D perhaps matches TRBD1 (6 bases). CDR3 length equals 11 residues. The V end lost 7 bases, the J end lost 8 bases, and 14 bases lay between the germline ends. Per germline, CDR1 DFQATT and CDR2 SNEGSKA (reference sequence). The CDR3 coding sequence is TGCAGTGTCGGGGGCTCAAAGGGCTACACCTTC. Translated: CSVGGSKGYTF.

The chain is built from TRBV5-1 and TRBJ2-7; D is ambiguous. Trimming took off 4 bases at V and 4 bases at J, with 6 bases between the two ends. This CDR3 spans 11 amino acids. Per the germline V gene, CDR1 is SGHRS and CDR2 is YFSETQ. The CDR3 loop reads CASSHEYEQYF. CDR3 nucleotides: TGCGCCAGCAGCCACGAATACGAGCAGTACTTC. The variable domain in full, with the rest retrieved from reference TRBV5-1 and TRBJ2-7, is KAGVTQTPRYLIKTRGQQVTLSCSPISGHRSVSWYQQTPGQGLQFLFEYFSETQRNKGNFPGRFSGRQFSNSRSEMNVSTLELGDSALYLCASSHEYEQYFGPGTRLTVT.

The table lists this clonotype with many counts. This CDR3 reads CASTLMQANSNTGELFF. CDR3 DNA: TGTGCCAGCACCCTTATGCAGGCGAACTCGAACACCGGGGAGCTGTTTTTT. V usage is TRBV6-4 and J usage is TRBJ2-2; no firm D call. Germline CDR1 reads MRHNA; CDR2 reads SNTAGT. V lost 7 bases to trimming and J lost 0 bases, with 18 bases between them. The CDR3 consists of 17 residues.

This clonotype was seen at least ten times. This chain uses TRBV20-1 with TRBJ1-1; 11 bases are a match to TRBD1. J lost 5 bases, V lost 3 bases, and 8 bases had no gene match. Per germline, CDR1 DFQATT and CDR2 SNEGSKA (reference sequence). This CDR3 is built from 15 residues. The CDR3 DNA reads TGCAGTGCTAGGGGGACAGGGGGAAGTTTGACTGAAGCTTTCTTT. As protein: CSARGTGGSLTEAFF.

This clonotype was seen repeatedly, ten times or more. The chain recombines TRBV3-1 with TRBJ1-2; 10 bases are shared with TRBD1. There are 15 residues in the CDR3. Per germline, CDR1 LGHDT and CDR2 YNNKEL (reference sequence). V dropped 3 bases and J dropped 4; count of bases not matched to a gene: 5. CDR3: CASSHPGQGLYGYTF. The CDR3 coding sequence is TGTGCCAGCAGCCACCCGGGACAGGGGCTCTATGGCTACACCTTC.

This clonotype was observed at least ten times. The genes are TRBV6-5 and TRBJ2-5; 7 bases fit TRBD1. From germline, CDR1 is MNHEY and CDR2 SVGAGI. This CDR3 is built from 14 residues. V lost 4 bases and J lost 5; bases outside the gene matches: 7. The DNA of the CDR3 is TGTGCCAGCAGTTTCACAGGGGTCAGGGAGACCCAGTACTTC. This codes for CASSFTGVRETQYF.